The sample holds one count of the clone carrying this T cell receptor (beta chain). The record originates from a study of blood T cell repertoires in COVID-19. For the study at large: Nucleic acid was either cDNA or gDNA, and it came from T cells, B-cell-depleted T cells, or PBMCs.

Per the original methods: Estimation of nucleated cell counts was performed using reference gene primer amplification. TCRdb keeps only in-frame clones here, not all; method: immunoSEQ multiplex PCR. The DNA gave D and trimming, while V, J and clone size come from that table. The sample consists of around 230,000 clones, 75% to 90% of them appearing once. V lost 2 bases to trimming and J lost 1 base; unmatched junction nucleotides: 1. Germline V gene data show CDR1 as KGHSY and CDR2 as FQNENV. The CDR3 contains 16 residues. The source of this sequence is a man in his 60s who had recovered from COVID-19. The chain carries TRBV16 and TRBJ2-4; TRBD1 matches at 11 bases. Sequencing was carried out using peripheral blood. CDR3 loop: CASSQGQGAAKNIQYF. Here the CDR3 DNA reads TGTGCCAGCAGCCAAGGACAGGGGGCTGCCAAAAACATTCAGTACTTC.